Presented here are 30 T cell receptor beta chains from one specimen sequenced in a study of blood T cell repertoires in COVID-19 (dated by TCRdb to 2019 to 2021). The library was generated by the immunoSEQ multiplex PCR assay. The clones in this table, taken by TCRdb from immuneACCESS, are in-frame only. Not every clone is retained; where verified, under half of the shortfall comes from an unresolved V gene, and the cause of the rest is unknown. This sample gives some 50,000 clones in total; around 85% of them show up just once. The ten most abundant clones make up 15% to 19% of the sample. Input material: peripheral blood. The receptors derive from a human donor in a cohort sampled during active COVID-19. The donor label of this sample is uncertain.

The gene calls are TRBV7-2 and TRBJ2-5; TRBD1 might be the D (5 bases). The CDR3 is 14 residues long. Deletions cut 5 bases from V and 2 bases from J, with 12 bases between. CDR1 and CDR2 from the germline V gene are SGHTA and FQGNSA. CDR3 nucleotides: TGTGCCAGCAGCCTCTCAGGGTTACAAGAGACCCAGTACTTC. Protein: CASSLSGLQETQYF.

CDR3 region: CASGPGRDTQYF. As DNA, the CDR3 is TGTGCTAGTGGTCCCGGGAGGGATACGCAGTATTTT. The chain employs TRBV12-5 and TRBJ2-3; 7 positions match TRBD2. Germline-derived CDR1 and CDR2 are LGHNT and FRNRAP. The trim removed 5 bases at V and 6 bases at J, leaving 2 bases unmatched. The CDR3 spans 12 residues.

The chain joins TRBV19 to TRBJ1-5; D call uncertain. Trimming pared 3 bases from V and 0 bases from J, leaving 9 bases between. CDR1 is LNHDA and CDR2 is SQIVND in the germline V gene (reference sequence). The CDR3 has 15 amino acids. CDR3 sequence (DNA): TGTGCCAGTAGTATTGCAGATTATAGCAATCAGCCCCAGCATTTT. It codes for CASSIADYSNQPQHF.

V usage is TRBV7-9 and J usage is TRBJ2-5; a possible D gene is TRBD1 (6 bases). Germline V gene sequence: CDR1 SEHNR, CDR2 FQNEAQ (reference sequence). The length of the CDR3 is 13 residues. V lost 6 bases and J 7 bases, leaving 15 bases between the germline ends. CDR3 sequence: CASSLDRSGTQYF. The CDR3 DNA is TGTGCCAGCAGTCTCGACAGGTCCGGGACCCAGTACTTC. The full variable domain, its missing parts supplied by reference TRBV7-9 and TRBJ2-5, is DTGVSQNPRHKITKRGQNVTFRCDPISEHNRLYWYRQTLGQGPEFLTYFQNEAQLEKSRLLSDRFSAERPKGSFSTLEIQRTEQGDSAMYLCASSLDRSGTQYFGPGTRLLVL.

The V call is TRBV2, the J call TRBJ1-5; TRBD1 matches at 7 bases. V shed 8 bases and J 0 bases; nucleotides not matched to a gene: 10. The germline gives CDR1 SNHLY, CDR2 FYNNEI. This CDR3 has 16 residues. CDR3 sequence reads: CASSGGGDYSNQPQHF. CDR3 nucleotide sequence: TGTGCCAGCTCCGGAGGGGGCGACTATAGCAATCAGCCCCAGCATTTT.

The genes are TRBV9 and TRBJ2-2; the D gene is possibly TRBD1 (6 bases). CDR1 is SGDLS and CDR2 is YYNGEE in the germline V gene. The CDR3 totals 15 residues. V was trimmed by 4 bases and J by 4 bases, leaving 14 bases between them. The CDR3 loop is CASSSRQDPTGELFF. The CDR3 DNA reads TGTGCCAGCAGCAGCCGACAGGATCCCACCGGGGAGCTGTTTTTT.

A few counts support this clone. The rearrangement uses TRBV12-5 and TRBJ1-6, with a tentative D call TRBD1 (5 bases). Germline V gives CDR1 LGHNT, CDR2 FRNRAP. V was trimmed by 0 bases and J by 4 bases, leaving 10 bases between them. The CDR3 spans 16 residues. The CDR3 loop is CASGLVRPGYNSPLHF. For the CDR3, the DNA is TGTGCTAGTGGTTTGGTAAGGCCAGGGTATAATTCACCCCTCCACTTT.

This clone appeared a few times. The V call is TRBV6-4, the J call TRBJ2-7, with 10 bases that match TRBD2. The CDR3 sequence is 16 residues long. The germline gives CDR1 MRHNA, CDR2 SNTAGT. With 1 base clipped from V and 0 bases from J, the junction kept 3 bases outside the gene matches. The CDR3 sequence is CASSDYTSGDSYEQYF. The CDR3 nucleotides read TGTGCCAGCAGTGACTATACTAGCGGGGACTCCTACGAGCAGTACTTC.

The J gene is TRBJ1-5, the V gene TRBV6-5; a possible D gene is TRBD1 (6 bases). This CDR3 is 14 amino acids long. Germline V gives CDR1 MNHEY, CDR2 SVGAGI. Trimming cost V 4 bases and J 4 bases, with 11 bases left between them. The CDR3 here is CASSSRTANQPQHF. The CDR3 DNA follows: TGTGCCAGCAGTTCCCGGACAGCGAATCAGCCCCAGCATTTT.

The chain's CDR3 is CASSGLVEWDSGYTF. The CDR3 region has the DNA TGTGCCAGCAGTGGGTTGGTCGAGTGGGACAGCGGCTACACCTTC. The chain carries TRBV6-1 and TRBJ1-2; 7 nucleotides match TRBD1. V was clipped by 4 bases and J by 8 bases; unmatched bases: 13. Germline V gene data show CDR1 as MNHNS and CDR2 as SASEGT. The CDR3 runs 15 residues.

This clone appeared once. V gene TRBV7-2 combines with J gene TRBJ2-1; D perhaps matches TRBD2 (5 bases). The CDR3 is 15 amino acids. The V end was cut by 4 bases, the J end by 2 bases, with 12 bases between. From germline, CDR1 is SGHTA and CDR2 FQGNSA. The CDR3 loop reads CASSSQVGAYNEQFF. The CDR3 region has the DNA TGTGCCAGCAGCTCCCAAGTCGGGGCCTACAATGAGCAGTTCTTC.

With respect to this clone: A single base separates this from a much larger clone, so it may be a read error. Other DNA sequences in the sample encode the same CDR3. The CDR3, as DNA: TGTGCCAGCAGCCAAGTAAACAGGGGACGATTGGACTATGGCTACACCTTC. The encoded protein is CASSQVNRGRLDYGYTF. This chain uses TRBV3-1 (or the pseudogene TRBV3-2) with TRBJ1-2, with 7 bases aligning to TRBD1. V trimming: 1 base; J trimming: 3 bases; junction bases outside the gene matches: 11. CDR1 and CDR2 from the germline V gene are LGHDT and YNNKEL (reference sequence). The CDR3 runs to 17 residues.

The chain joins TRBV12-5 to TRBJ1-1; D remains ambiguous. The CDR3 loop spans 14 amino acids. Per the germline V gene, CDR1 is LGHNT and CDR2 is FRNRAP. The V end was cut by 2 bases, the J end by 5 bases, with 12 bases between. The CDR3 is CASGLTGRVTEAFF. DNA for the CDR3: TGTGCTAGTGGTTTGACGGGGAGGGTGACTGAAGCTTTCTTT.

This clone is labeled medium-sized. V usage is TRBV6-6 and J usage is TRBJ1-5; a weak D match, TRBD1 (6 bases). The CDR3 totals 14 residues. Trimming removed 2 bases from V and 9 bases from J, with 14 bases in between. Germline V gene lookup returns CDR1 MNHNY and CDR2 SVGAGI (reference sequence). The CDR3 sequence: CASSYGQGTMPQHF. The CDR3 nucleotides read TGTGCCAGCAGTTACGGGCAGGGGACCATGCCCCAGCATTTT.

V gene TRBV7-2 combines with J gene TRBJ1-3; D remains unclear. The CDR3 totals 15 residues. The V gene lost 5 bases and the J gene lost 0 bases, with 11 bases spanning the gap. Germline V gene lookup returns CDR1 SGHTA and CDR2 FQGNSA. The chain's CDR3 is CASSPPPGSGNTIYF. As DNA, the CDR3 is TGTGCCAGCAGCCCCCCCCCAGGCTCTGGAAACACCATATATTTT.

This clone was found a few times. This chain uses TRBV6-4 with TRBJ1-1; no firm D call. Germline V gives CDR1 MRHNA, CDR2 SNTAGT. CDR3 length: 13 amino acids. V shed 2 bases and J shed 6 bases, with 10 bases lying between them. CDR3: CASSDAGRSEAFF. The CDR3 DNA reads TGTGCCAGCAGTGACGCGGGGAGATCTGAAGCTTTCTTT.

For this clone: A junction boundary mismatches the germline segment, possibly from a read error. This chain uses TRBV7-9 with TRBJ2-1; 8 bases match TRBD2. CDR1 SEHNR and CDR2 FQNEAQ come from the germline V gene (reference sequence). The CDR3 sequence is 12 residues long. CDR3 nucleotides: TGTGCCAGCAGCTTCAGCGGGGGAACATGGATCTTC. Translating gives CASSFSGGTWIF.

In this sample, this clone turned up a few times. The V gene is TRBV27, the J gene TRBJ1-2; a possible D gene is TRBD1 (6 bases). The V and J ends lost 3 bases and 4 bases respectively, with 9 bases between them. The length of the CDR3 is 13 residues. Germline loops: CDR1 MNHEY, CDR2 SMNVEV (reference sequence). The CDR3 reads CASSLTGGYGYTF. As DNA, the CDR3 is TGTGCCAGCAGTTTGACAGGAGGCTATGGCTACACCTTC.

This clone was counted a few times. This sequence joins TRBV10-3 and TRBJ1-3; 7 nucleotides match TRBD1. Germline V gives CDR1 ENHRY, CDR2 SYGVKD. CDR3 length: 13 amino acids. V lost 8 bases to trimming and J lost 0 bases; unmatched junction nucleotides: 1. CDR3 bases: TGTGCCATCCGGGACAGCTCTGGAAACACCATATATTTT. Translating gives CAIRDSSGNTIYF.

The chain carries TRBV3-1 (or the pseudogene TRBV3-2) and TRBJ2-1; 8 positions agree with TRBD2. This CDR3 is 15 amino acids long. CDR1 and CDR2 from the germline V gene are LGHDT and YNNKEL (reference sequence). The V segment lost 2 bases and the J segment 7 bases; nucleotides outside the gene matches: 7. This CDR3 reads CASSQNGGASNEQFF. The CDR3 nucleotides are TGTGCCAGCAGCCAAAACGGGGGGGCGAGTAATGAGCAGTTCTTC.

The V call is TRBV5-1, the J call TRBJ2-1; D may be TRBD2 (6 bases). The CDR3 contains 14 residues. Germline V gene lookup returns CDR1 SGHRS and CDR2 YFSETQ. Trimming left V 4 bases short and J 3 bases short, with 11 bases between. The CDR3 DNA reads TGCGCCAGCAGCGTAGCGGAGCTCTACAATGAGCAGTTCTTC. It yields the protein CASSVAELYNEQFF.

This clone has more than one count but fewer than ten. The rearrangement joins TRBV30 to TRBJ1-1, with 8 positions matching TRBD1. Germline V gene lookup returns CDR1 GTSNPN and CDR2 SVGIG (reference sequence). CDR3 length: 14 residues. Trimming removed 1 base from V and 5 bases from J; junction bases left unmatched: 6. CDR3 loop: CAWSGGQGWTEAFF. The DNA for the CDR3 is TGTGCCTGGAGTGGAGGACAGGGATGGACTGAAGCTTTCTTT.

On this clone: Within the sample, other DNA sequences also encode this same CDR3. This rearrangement joins TRBV7-9 to TRBJ2-3, with 7 bases identical to TRBD1. Germline CDR1 is SEHNR and CDR2 is FQNEAQ (reference sequence). V lost 5 bases to trimming and J lost 2 bases; unmatched junction nucleotides: 7. There are 15 residues in the CDR3. CDR3 protein: CASSPRDRPTDTQYF. In nucleotides, the CDR3 is TGTGCCAGCAGCCCACGGGACAGACCCACAGATACGCAGTATTTT.

The V and J genes are TRBV25-1 and TRBJ1-5, with D perhaps TRBD1 (5 bases). The CDR3 loop spans 14 amino acids. Germline V gene sequence: CDR1 MGHDK, CDR2 SYGVNS. V was cut by 3 bases and J by 4 bases, with 10 bases left in between. In DNA, the CDR3 is TGTGCCAGCAGTGATACGGGGGTAAATCAGCCCCAGCATTTT. As protein: CASSDTGVNQPQHF.

The genes are TRBV11-2 and TRBJ1-5, with 7 bases fitting TRBD1. Unmatched junction bases numbered 7, after V lost 4 bases and J lost 4 bases. Germline lookup yields CDR1 SGHAT and CDR2 FQNNGV. The CDR3 consists of 15 residues. For the CDR3, the DNA is TGTGCCAGCAGCTCCGGTGACAGGGTAAATCAGCCCCAGCATTTT. Translating gives CASSSGDRVNQPQHF. Filled out from reference TRBV11-2 and TRBJ1-5, the complete variable domain reads EAGVAQSPRYKIIEKRQSVAFWCNPISGHATLYWYQQILGQGPKLLIQFQNNGVVDDSQLPKDRFSAERLKGVDSTLKIQPAKLEDSAVYLCASSSGDRVNQPQHFGDGTRLSIL.

The chain combines TRBV7-2 with TRBJ1-2; tentative D call: TRBD1 (6 bases). The CDR3 runs to 14 residues. Trimming stripped 5 bases from V and 4 bases from J, with 14 bases between. Germline values: CDR1 SGHTA, CDR2 FQGNSA. The CDR3 sequence: CASSTDSIVYGYTF. The CDR3 nucleotides read TGTGCCAGCAGCACGGACAGCATCGTCTATGGCTACACCTTC.

The chain carries TRBV2 and TRBJ2-6; 10 nucleotides line up with TRBD1. Trimming took 6 bases from V and 2 from J; bases not matched to a gene: 7. This CDR3 comprises 17 residues. Looked up from germline, CDR1 is SNHLY and CDR2 is FYNNEI. DNA of the CDR3: TGTGCCAGCAGGCCGGGACAGGGGACTACTGGGGCCAACGTCCTGACTTTC. Translation gives CASRPGQGTTGANVLTF.

This chain uses TRBV7-2 with TRBJ2-7, with TRBD2 identical over 10 bases. With 2 bases clipped from V and 7 bases from J, the junction kept 8 bases outside the gene matches. Germline V CDR1 and CDR2: SGHTA, FQGNSA. This CDR3 is built from 15 residues. CDR3 sequence reads: CASSLTSGGENEQYF. CDR3 coding DNA: TGTGCCAGCAGCTTAACGAGCGGGGGGGAGAATGAGCAGTACTTC. Filled out from reference TRBV7-2 and TRBJ2-7, the complete variable domain reads GAGVSQSPSNKVTEKGKDVELRCDPISGHTALYWYRQSLGQGLEFLIYFQGNSAPDKSGLPSDRFSAERTGGSVSTLTIQRTQQEDSAVYLCASSLTSGGENEQYFGPGTRLTVT.

This clone occurred once. The chain links TRBV7-2 to TRBJ2-1, with D unclear. This CDR3 region has 14 residues. From germline, CDR1 is SGHTA and CDR2 FQGNSA. Trimming removed 1 base at V and 3 bases at J, with 7 bases between. The CDR3 sequence is CASSLGALYNEQFF. CDR3 coding DNA: TGTGCCAGCAGCTTAGGGGCCCTCTACAATGAGCAGTTCTTC.

This clone was seen only once. The CDR3 is CAWSLTAIMNTEAFF. DNA for the CDR3: TGTGCCTGGAGCCTTACAGCTATCATGAACACTGAAGCTTTCTTT. This rearrangement joins TRBV30 to TRBJ1-1; D is uncertain. This CDR3 comprises 15 residues. Trimming took 3 bases from V and 0 from J, leaving 14 bases between them. The germline CDR1 and CDR2 sequences are GTSNPN and SVGIG (reference sequence).